This T cell receptor beta chain stems from a study of T cells in localized non-small cell lung cancer. Using immunoSEQ multiplex PCR, the repertoire was profiled, and TCRdb retains in-frame clones only, with some absent. The repertoire has tens of thousands of clones, about nine tenths of them found once; the top ten carry more than 14%. The CDR3 length is 16 residues. Per germline, CDR1 SGHRS and CDR2 YFSETQ. V lost 3 bases and J lost 11, with 26 bases in between. The receptor comes from a man between 40 and 70 years old with stage I squamous cell lung carcinoma. Sequences were derived from peripheral blood, sampled before any cancer treatment. The chain is built from TRBV5-1 and TRBJ2-5; D may be TRBD1 or TRBD2 (6 bases each). The CDR3 coding sequence is TGCGCCAGCAGCTCTGGACAGACCTGGAGGGCCCCCAAGCAGTACTTC. Protein: CASSSGQTWRAPKQYF.